These T cell receptor beta chains were read from a single sample in a study of T cell repertoires in cytomegalovirus infection. TCRdb redid the calling of the reads with MiXCR, one entry per CDR3 protein. In the table there are roughly 230,000 distinct CDR3 sequences, 6.5% of which are singletons. Input material: PBMCs. Receptors were obtained from a human donor in good health (CMV status not recorded). Some clones in this sample may be carry-over from other donors' samples. Both conserved end residues are part of each CDR3. The order of the fields is J gene, V gene, D gene, clone size, CDR3 length, CDR3 protein, CDR3 DNA. D genes are given only for firm matches. The size entry is marked missing in some rows and otherwise reads once, few, many or a size class.

J gene: TRBJ1-3
V gene: TRBV6-5
D gene: TRBD1
clone size: many
CDR3 length: 15
CDR3 protein: CASRPQGARGNTIYF
CDR3 DNA: TGTGCCAGCAGACCACAGGGGGCAAGGGGAAACACCATATATTTT

J gene: TRBJ1-6
V gene: TRBV29-1
D gene: TRBD1
clone size: many
CDR3 length: 13
CDR3 protein: CSFRDRPNSPLHF
CDR3 DNA: TGCAGCTTCCGGGACAGGCCTAATTCACCCCTCCACTTT

J gene: TRBJ2-2
V gene: TRBV6-6
D gene: TRBD1
clone size: NA
CDR3 length: 18
CDR3 protein: CASSYVGHRGRGTGELFF
CDR3 DNA: TGTGCCAGCAGTTACGTAGGTCACAGGGGTCGCGGCACCGGGGAGCTGTTTTTT

J gene: TRBJ2-6
V gene: TRBV5-6
D gene: NA
clone size: many
CDR3 length: 16
CDR3 protein: CASSPKRISGANVLTF
CDR3 DNA: TGTGCCAGCAGCCCAAAGAGGATCTCTGGGGCCAACGTCCTGACTTTC

J gene: TRBJ1-5
V gene: TRBV7-2
D gene: NA
clone size: many
CDR3 length: 15
CDR3 protein: CASSLGGGSNQPQHF
CDR3 DNA: TGTGCCAGCAGCTTAGGAGGGGGGAGCAATCAGCCCCAGCATTTT

J gene: TRBJ2-7
V gene: TRBV5-6
D gene: NA
clone size: NA
CDR3 length: 14
CDR3 protein: CASGLTMSSYEQYF
CDR3 DNA: TGTGCCAGCGGCTTGACAATGAGCTCCTACGAGCAGTACTTC

J gene: TRBJ2-1
V gene: TRBV29-1
D gene: NA
clone size: few
CDR3 length: 11
CDR3 protein: CSVLGGNEQFF
CDR3 DNA: TGCAGCGTTCTCGGCGGCAATGAGCAGTTCTTC

J gene: TRBJ2-7
V gene: TRBV6-2/TRBV6-3
D gene: TRBD1
clone size: many
CDR3 length: 18
CDR3 protein: CASSSPFRTGSKSYEQYF
CDR3 DNA: TGTGCCAGCAGTTCCCCCTTCCGGACAGGGTCGAAATCCTACGAGCAGTACTTC

J gene: TRBJ2-1
V gene: TRBV28
D gene: NA
clone size: NA
CDR3 length: 16
CDR3 protein: CASSPSSGVRADEQFF
CDR3 DNA: TGTGCCAGCAGTCCAAGCTCAGGGGTTCGGGCTGATGAGCAGTTCTTC

J gene: TRBJ2-1
V gene: TRBV18
D gene: NA
clone size: many
CDR3 length: 13
CDR3 protein: CASSPLPGQAQFF
CDR3 DNA: TGTGCCAGCTCACCGCTCCCGGGGCAGGCGCAGTTCTTC

J gene: TRBJ2-5
V gene: TRBV7-2
D gene: NA
clone size: many
CDR3 length: 13
CDR3 protein: CASSLGTQETQYF
CDR3 DNA: TGTGCCAGCAGCTTAGGGACCCAAGAGACCCAGTACTTC

J gene: TRBJ2-5
V gene: TRBV7-2
D gene: NA
clone size: many
CDR3 length: 15
CDR3 protein: CASSPYSHPQETQYF
CDR3 DNA: TGTGCCAGCAGCCCGTACAGCCACCCGCAAGAGACCCAGTACTTC

J gene: TRBJ2-7
V gene: TRBV13
D gene: TRBD1
clone size: many
CDR3 length: 16
CDR3 protein: CASSLTRDRWTGEQYF
CDR3 DNA: TGTGCCAGCAGCCTTACTCGGGACAGGTGGACTGGCGAGCAGTACTTC

J gene: TRBJ2-1
V gene: TRBV6-2/TRBV6-3
D gene: NA
clone size: many
CDR3 length: 17
CDR3 protein: CASSQGPLLLIDNEQFF
CDR3 DNA: TGTGCCAGCAGCCAGGGACCGCTGCTTCTGATTGACAATGAGCAGTTCTTC

J gene: TRBJ2-7
V gene: TRBV28
D gene: NA
clone size: many
CDR3 length: 13
CDR3 protein: CASTQESLYEQYF
CDR3 DNA: TGTGCCAGCACCCAGGAGTCACTCTACGAGCAGTACTTC

J gene: TRBJ1-1
V gene: TRBV7-8
D gene: NA
clone size: many
CDR3 length: 15
CDR3 protein: CASSSNRNLNTEAFF
CDR3 DNA: TGTGCCAGCAGCTCTAACAGAAACCTGAACACTGAAGCTTTCTTT

J gene: TRBJ1-3
V gene: TRBV12-3/TRBV12-4
D gene: NA
clone size: many
CDR3 length: 14
CDR3 protein: CASRTDSAGNTIYF
CDR3 DNA: TGTGCCAGCAGAACGGATAGCGCTGGAAACACCATATATTTT

J gene: TRBJ2-5
V gene: TRBV30
D gene: NA
clone size: NA
CDR3 length: 14
CDR3 protein: CAWRPGTTQETQYF
CDR3 DNA: TGTGCCTGGAGACCCGGGACAACTCAAGAGACCCAGTACTTC

J gene: TRBJ2-7
V gene: TRBV28
D gene: TRBD1
clone size: many
CDR3 length: 15
CDR3 protein: CASSTPGQGLDEQYF
CDR3 DNA: TGTGCCAGCAGTACCCCGGGACAGGGGCTCGACGAGCAGTACTTC

J gene: TRBJ2-5
V gene: TRBV2
D gene: NA
clone size: many
CDR3 length: 13
CDR3 protein: CASSRPSEETQYF
CDR3 DNA: TGTGCCAGCAGTCGACCGTCGGAAGAGACCCAGTACTTC

J gene: TRBJ2-3
V gene: TRBV7-2
D gene: NA
clone size: many
CDR3 length: 13
CDR3 protein: CASSPQRTDTQYF
CDR3 DNA: TGTGCCAGCAGCCCCCAAAGGACAGATACGCAGTATTTT